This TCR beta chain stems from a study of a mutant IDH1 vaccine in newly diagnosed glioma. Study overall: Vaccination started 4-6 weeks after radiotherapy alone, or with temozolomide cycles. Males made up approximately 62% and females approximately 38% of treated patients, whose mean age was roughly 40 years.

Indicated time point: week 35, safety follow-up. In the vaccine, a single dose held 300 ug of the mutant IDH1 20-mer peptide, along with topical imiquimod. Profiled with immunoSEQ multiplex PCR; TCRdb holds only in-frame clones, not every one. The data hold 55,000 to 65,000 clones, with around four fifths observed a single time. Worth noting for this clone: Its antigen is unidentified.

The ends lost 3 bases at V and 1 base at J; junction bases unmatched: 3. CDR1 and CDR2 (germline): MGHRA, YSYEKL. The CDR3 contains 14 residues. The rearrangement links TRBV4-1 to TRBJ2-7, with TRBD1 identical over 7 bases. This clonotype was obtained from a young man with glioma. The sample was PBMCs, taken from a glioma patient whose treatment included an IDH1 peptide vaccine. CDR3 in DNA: TGCGCCAGCAGCCAGGACAGGTCGTCCTACGAGCAGTACTTC. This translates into CASSQDRSSYEQYF.